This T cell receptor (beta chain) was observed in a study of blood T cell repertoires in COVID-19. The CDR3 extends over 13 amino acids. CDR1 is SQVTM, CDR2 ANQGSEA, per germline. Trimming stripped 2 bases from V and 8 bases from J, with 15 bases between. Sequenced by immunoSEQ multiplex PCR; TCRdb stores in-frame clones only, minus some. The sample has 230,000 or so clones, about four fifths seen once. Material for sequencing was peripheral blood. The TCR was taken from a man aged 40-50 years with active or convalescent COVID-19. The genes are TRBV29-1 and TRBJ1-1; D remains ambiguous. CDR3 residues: CSVEPLKTGEAFF. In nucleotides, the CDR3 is TGCAGCGTTGAACCTCTTAAGACTGGCGAAGCTTTCTTT.